The 32 T cell receptor beta chains below were found in one sample sequenced in a study of long-term antiretroviral therapy in people with HIV. The assay used was immunoSEQ (version v3.0), run at survey level. The repertoire was sequenced with immunoSEQ multiplex PCR; TCRdb's copy has only in-frame clones and lacks some. The sample lists some 31,000 clones; 95% to 98% were seen once. The specimen comprised unsorted PBMCs, sampled 6.9 years after starting antiretroviral therapy. The receptors were gathered from a man aged 25-40 years with HIV.

The rearrangement joins TRBV27 to TRBJ1-2; D might be TRBD1 (5 bases). CDR3 length: 14 amino acids. Trimming removed 7 bases at V and 4 bases at J, with 16 bases between. Germline loops: CDR1 MNHEY, CDR2 SMNVEV (reference sequence). This chain's CDR3 is CASILSQGLYGYTF. The DNA of the CDR3 is TGTGCCAGCATTCTTTCCCAGGGCCTCTATGGCTACACCTTC.

This clone showed up just once. J is TRBJ2-3 and V is TRBV6-4; the D is unclear. The V gene's germline CDR1 is MRHNA and CDR2 SNTAGT. V was trimmed by 6 bases and J by 6 bases, leaving 10 bases between them. CDR3 length: 12 residues. The CDR3 region is CASRQTKDTQYF. For the CDR3, the DNA is TGTGCCAGCAGACAGACCAAGGATACGCAGTATTTT.

The J gene is TRBJ1-3, the V gene TRBV10-3, with 7 bases matching TRBD1. Looked up from germline, CDR1 is ENHRY and CDR2 is SYGVKD. Unmatched junction bases numbered 4, after V lost 11 bases and J lost 3 bases. The length of the CDR3 is 12 residues. The CDR3 here is CAVWTGGNTIYF. CDR3 in DNA: TGTGCCGTCTGGACAGGTGGAAACACCATATATTTT.

The V and J genes are TRBV30 and TRBJ2-3; D is unclear. The germline CDR1 and CDR2 sequences are GTSNPN and SVGIG (reference sequence). The CDR3 has 12 residues. Trimming stripped 5 bases from V and 2 bases from J, with 8 bases between. The CDR3 DNA is TGTGCCTGGGGGCCGCACACAGATACGCAGTATTTT. Its protein product is CAWGPHTDTQYF.

The chain is built from TRBV6-5 and TRBJ2-3, with D possibly being TRBD2 (5 bases). This CDR3 is 14 amino acids long. CDR1 MNHEY and CDR2 SVGAGI come from the germline V gene. Deletions cut 7 bases from V and 4 bases from J, with 15 bases between. The CDR3 reads CASTPLGRADTQYF. CDR3 sequence (DNA): TGTGCCAGCACCCCACTAGGCCGGGCAGATACGCAGTATTTT.

The rearrangement links TRBV4-3 to TRBJ2-1; the D gene is possibly TRBD1 (6 bases). Trimming took 0 bases from V and 2 from J, leaving 14 bases between them. Germline loops: CDR1 LGHNA, CDR2 YSLEER. The CDR3 is 17 amino acids. CDR3 nucleotide sequence: TGCGCCAGCAGCCAAGAAGCTGGGGGCAGAGCCTACAATGAGCAGTTCTTC. The encoded protein is CASSQEAGGRAYNEQFF.

J is TRBJ1-5 and V is TRBV6-5; D is possibly TRBD1 (6 bases). Germline lookup yields CDR1 MNHEY and CDR2 SVGAGI. The CDR3 has 15 residues. Trimming took 6 bases from V and 0 from J, leaving 12 bases between them. In DNA form, the CDR3 reads TGTGCCAGCAGCCGACAGGAGTTTAGCAATCAGCCCCAGCATTTT. It specifies CASSRQEFSNQPQHF.

This clone was seen once. V and J are TRBV5-4 and TRBJ2-7; D remains ambiguous. The V end was cut by 4 bases, the J end by 2 bases, with 13 bases between. This CDR3 region has 14 residues. Germline V CDR1 and CDR2: SGHNT, YYREEE (reference sequence). The CDR3 DNA is TGTGCCAGCAGCCCCAGCCTAGGTACCTACGAGCAGTACTTC. Its translation: CASSPSLGTYEQYF.

As concerns this clone: The sample contains more than one DNA sequence encoding this CDR3. The chain recombines TRBV10-2 with TRBJ1-6; D unresolved. The germline gives CDR1 WSHSY, CDR2 SAAADI. The V end was cut by 0 bases, the J end by 0 bases, with 3 bases between. CDR3 length: 15 residues. CDR3 bases: TGCGCCAGCAGTGAGTCCAGCTCCTATAATTCACCCCTCCACTTT. This gives the protein CASSESSSYNSPLHF.

The chain has TRBV6-6 and TRBJ1-1; D may be TRBD1 (6 bases). This CDR3 comprises 14 residues. Germline V gene sequence: CDR1 MNHNY, CDR2 SVGAGI (reference sequence). Trimming took 2 bases from V and 11 from J, leaving 18 bases between them. CDR3 residues: CASSYPLGGRRAFF. The CDR3 DNA reads TGTGCCAGCAGTTACCCCCTGGGGGGCAGGCGGGCTTTCTTT.

This rearrangement joins TRBV6-5 to TRBJ1-5, with no clear D. The CDR3 loop spans 15 amino acids. V was pared by 6 bases and J by 0 bases, with 12 bases between. The germline gives CDR1 MNHEY, CDR2 SVGAGI. In DNA, the CDR3 is TGTGCCAGCAGCTCCTCGGCCTATAGCAATCAGCCCCAGCATTTT. It yields the protein CASSSSAYSNQPQHF.

V gene TRBV7-9 combines with J gene TRBJ1-1; no firm D call. Per germline, CDR1 SEHNR and CDR2 FQNEAQ (reference sequence). V was pared by 7 bases and J by 6 bases, with 0 bases between. This CDR3 region has 8 residues. The CDR3 coding sequence is TGTGCCAGCACTGAAGCTTTCTTT. It codes for CASTEAFF.

The J gene is TRBJ2-1, the V gene TRBV19, with TRBD2 matching 9 bases. The ends lost 4 bases at V and 4 bases at J; junction bases unmatched: 5. This CDR3 has 15 amino acids. Per the germline V gene, CDR1 is LNHDA and CDR2 is SQIVND (reference sequence). The CDR3 sequence is CASSRSSGAYNEQFF. The CDR3 region has the DNA TGTGCCAGTAGTAGGTCTAGCGGGGCGTACAATGAGCAGTTCTTC.

The chain recombines TRBV29-1 with TRBJ2-2; either TRBD1 or TRBD2 may fit D (5 bases each). Germline lookup yields CDR1 SQVTM and CDR2 ANQGSEA. Trimming took 4 bases from V and 0 from J, leaving 12 bases between them. This CDR3 has 15 amino acids. CDR3 bases: TGCAGCGTTGGATTCAGGGACGCGAACACCGGGGAGCTGTTTTTT. It encodes CSVGFRDANTGELFF.

The CDR3: CASRDPETGDEKLFF. The CDR3 nucleotides are TGCGCCAGCAGGGACCCCGAGACAGGGGATGAAAAACTGTTTTTT. The chain couples TRBV5-1 to TRBJ1-4, with 8 bases matching TRBD1. The length of the CDR3 is 15 residues. V shed 5 bases, J shed 6 bases, and the junction held 9 bases outside the gene matches. The germline V gene has CDR1 SGHRS and CDR2 YFSETQ.

The chain uses TRBV4-1 and TRBJ1-2; D unresolved. Germline CDR1 is MGHRA and CDR2 is YSYEKL. The V gene lost 1 base and the J gene lost 0 bases, with 12 bases spanning the gap. The CDR3 spans 16 residues. CDR3 region: CASSQAGPAANYGYTF. In DNA form, the CDR3 reads TGCGCCAGCAGCCAAGCCGGACCAGCAGCTAACTATGGCTACACCTTC.

The CDR3 DNA reads as TGTGCCAGTAGTATTAGCGGGACAGGGGCCACTGAGCAGTTCTTC. Translated, it gives CASSISGTGATEQFF. The chain recombines TRBV19 with TRBJ2-1, with TRBD1 matching over 10 bases. CDR1 and CDR2 from the germline V gene are LNHDA and SQIVND (reference sequence). J lost 9 bases, V lost 3 bases, and 8 bases had no gene match. CDR3 size: 15 residues.

The chain is built from TRBV30 and TRBJ2-3; D may be TRBD1 (5 bases). This CDR3 is built from 12 residues. Trimming left V 4 bases short and J 2 bases short, with 7 bases between. Germline V CDR1 and CDR2: GTSNPN, SVGIG (reference sequence). The CDR3 sequence is CAWKGNTDTQYF. The DNA for the CDR3 is TGTGCCTGGAAGGGGAACACAGATACGCAGTATTTT.

The rearrangement uses TRBV7-9 and TRBJ2-1; 7 bases match TRBD2. The junction had 10 bases not matched to a gene; V was cut back by 4 bases and J by 7 bases. Germline CDR1 is SEHNR and CDR2 is FQNEAQ (reference sequence). This CDR3 contains 15 residues. Written as DNA, the CDR3 is TGTGCCAGCAGCTGGGACTATAACGAATGGAATGAGCAGTTCTTC. It yields the protein CASSWDYNEWNEQFF.

The CDR3 protein is CASSYSPGGGYTF. CDR3 DNA sequence: TGTGCCAGCAGTTACAGCCCAGGGGGTGGCTACACCTTC. The gene calls are TRBV6-6 and TRBJ1-2, with 7 bases that match TRBD1. Germline V gene lookup returns CDR1 MNHNY and CDR2 SVGAGI (reference sequence). Trimming took 2 bases from V and 7 from J; bases not matched to a gene: 4. The CDR3 consists of 13 residues.

This clone appeared a single time. V usage is TRBV9 and J usage is TRBJ1-2; 9 nucleotides match TRBD1. The CDR3 runs to 16 residues. Looked up from germline, CDR1 is SGDLS and CDR2 is YYNGEE. Trimming took 3 bases from V and 3 from J; bases not matched to a gene: 9. CDR3 coding DNA: TGTGCCAGCAGCGATGGTACCGGGACAGGGTACTATGGCTACACCTTC. Translated: CASSDGTGTGYYGYTF.

V is TRBV10-3 and J is TRBJ2-1; the match to TRBD1 covers 9 bases. With 7 bases clipped from V and 2 bases from J, the junction kept 3 bases outside the gene matches. This CDR3 comprises 14 residues. Germline loops: CDR1 ENHRY, CDR2 SYGVKD. The DNA for the CDR3 is TGTGCCATCAAGGGACAGGGCGCCTACAATGAGCAGTTCTTC. Translating gives CAIKGQGAYNEQFF.

This chain links TRBV7-3 with TRBJ2-1, with 9 bases fitting TRBD2. The CDR3 is made up of 15 amino acids. CDR1 and CDR2 from the germline V gene are SGHTA and FQGTGA. V lost 5 bases and J lost 1; bases outside the gene matches: 3. The DNA of the CDR3 is TGTGCCAGCAGCCGTACTAGCGGGTCCTACAATGAGCAGTTCTTC. Translation: CASSRTSGSYNEQFF.

The chain is built from TRBV2 and TRBJ2-7, with D unresolved. Trimming pared 7 bases from V and 4 bases from J, leaving 8 bases between. The CDR3 covers 11 residues. Germline-derived CDR1 and CDR2 are SNHLY and FYNNEI. The CDR3 loop is CASKDVYEQYF. The CDR3 bases are TGTGCCAGCAAAGATGTTTACGAGCAGTACTTC.

The chain links TRBV19 to TRBJ1-5; D unclear. This CDR3 is 15 amino acids long. Deletions cut 2 bases from V and 5 bases from J, with 13 bases between. Germline V gene sequence: CDR1 LNHDA, CDR2 SQIVND (reference sequence). CDR3 region: CASSISVSRDQPQHF. The CDR3, as DNA: TGTGCCAGTAGTATATCGGTTTCGAGGGATCAGCCCCAGCATTTT.

The chain employs TRBV7-2 and TRBJ2-7; 7 bases are a match to TRBD1. Germline CDR1 reads SGHTA; CDR2 reads FQGNSA. V was pared by 2 bases and J by 3 bases, with 10 bases of the junction left unmatched. This CDR3 contains 16 residues. The CDR3: CASSLSSKRDSYEQYF. CDR3 DNA sequence: TGTGCCAGCAGCTTAAGTAGCAAGAGGGACAGCTACGAGCAGTACTTC.

The V and J genes are TRBV4-2 and TRBJ2-7, with 9 bases lining up with TRBD1. CDR1 is LGHNA and CDR2 is YNFKEQ in the germline V gene. V lost 2 bases and J lost 7; bases outside the gene matches: 6. The CDR3 runs 14 residues. The CDR3 sequence: CASSQTGGQGEQYF. The CDR3 DNA is TGTGCCAGCAGCCAAACAGGGGGCCAGGGGGAGCAGTACTTC.

This clone was recorded once. The chain combines TRBV6-6 with TRBJ1-3, with TRBD1 as a possible D gene (5 bases). CDR3 length equals 13 residues. Deletions cut 9 bases from V and 0 bases from J, with 9 bases between. The V gene's germline CDR1 is MNHNY and CDR2 SVGAGI (reference sequence). The CDR3 is CASRDLSGNTIYF. In DNA form, the CDR3 reads TGTGCCAGTCGGGACCTCTCTGGAAACACCATATATTTT.

The CDR3 reads CASSYLTGSPLDYGYTF. CDR3 in DNA: TGTGCCAGCAGCTACCTGACAGGGAGCCCGCTAGACTATGGCTACACCTTC. The chain couples TRBV7-9 to TRBJ1-2, with TRBD1 matching over 7 bases. The CDR3 contains 17 residues. The germline V gene encodes CDR1 SEHNR and CDR2 FQNEAQ (reference sequence). The V and J ends lost 4 bases and 3 bases, in that order; junction bases with no gene match: 14. The full variable domain, with the rest looked up from reference TRBV7-9 and TRBJ1-2, is DTGVSQNPRHKITKRGQNVTFRCDPISEHNRLYWYRQTLGQGPEFLTYFQNEAQLEKSRLLSDRFSAERPKGSFSTLEIQRTEQGDSAMYLCASSYLTGSPLDYGYTFGSGTRLTVV.

The gene calls are TRBV7-2 and TRBJ1-3; D remains unclear. With 5 bases removed from V and 0 bases from J, the gap between germline ends came to 17 bases. This CDR3 contains 17 residues. Looked up from germline, CDR1 is SGHTA and CDR2 is FQGNSA. This CDR3 reads CASSQVESSFSGNTIYF. The CDR3 DNA reads TGTGCCAGCAGCCAAGTGGAGTCATCCTTCTCTGGAAACACCATATATTTT.

The chain employs TRBV19 and TRBJ1-2; D not certain. With 5 bases removed from V and 3 bases from J, the gap between germline ends came to 4 bases. This CDR3 is 11 amino acids long. Germline CDR1 reads LNHDA; CDR2 reads SQIVND (reference sequence). CDR3 amino acids: CASSYHYGYTF. In DNA, the CDR3 is TGTGCCAGTAGTTATCACTATGGCTACACCTTC.

The chain recombines TRBV20-1 with TRBJ1-1, with D hard to call. CDR1 and CDR2 from the germline V gene are DFQATT and SNEGSKA (reference sequence). The CDR3 totals 11 residues. Trimming took off 3 bases at V and 9 bases at J, with 11 bases between the two ends. CDR3 amino acids: CSARVWTQAFF. The CDR3 DNA reads as TGCAGTGCTAGGGTGTGGACCCAAGCTTTCTTT.